This T cell receptor (beta chain) comes out of a study of shared clonotypes between healthy human individuals. This CDR3 has 15 amino acids. V lost 7 bases and J lost 7; bases outside the gene matches: 15. Germline assignment: CDR1 MNHEY and CDR2 SMNVEV (reference sequence). Each donor was a Caucasian adult residing in Nashville, Tennessee. CD8 memory fractions consisted of CD45RO+ and CCR7-negative CD45RA+ TemRA cells together. Sequencing used immunoSEQ multiplex PCR; TCRdb keeps in-frame clones, though not all of them. The sample contains about 110,000 clones, about 70% of which appear only once. Findings and limits, study-wide: Some clonotypes were shared by all four sorted-subset donors, while others were not shared. The non-shared ones had lower generation probabilities than the shared ones. Memory subsets had estimated richness that was generally smaller than that of naive subsets.

As concerns this clone: Its antigen remains unknown.

Input material: memory CD8+ T cells sorted from blood. Subset reported: CD45RO+ cells pooled with CCR7-negative TemRA cells. This rearrangement joins TRBV27 to TRBJ1-2, with 7 positions matching TRBD1. The origin of this receptor is a woman aged 25 to 45 in good health. For the CDR3, the DNA is TGTGCCAGCACCGCACAGGCAGGGGGGACTACTGGCTACACCTTC. It translates to CASTAQAGGTTGYTF.